The 28 T cell receptor beta chains given below trace back to one sample, sequenced in a study of blood T cell repertoires in COVID-19. TCRdb's table, derived via immunoSEQ multiplex PCR, lists solely in-frame clones and lacks some. The table shows fewer than 350,000 clones, with about 89% occurring only once. The sample comprised PBMCs or T cells enriched from blood (not recorded which). The source of these receptors is a man in his 60s who had recovered from COVID-19.

This chain connects TRBV30 to TRBJ1-6, with D perhaps matching TRBD1 (6 bases). Germline CDR1 GTSNPN, CDR2 SVGIG (reference sequence). The CDR3 length is 16 residues. The V gene lost 1 base and the J gene lost 5 bases, with 15 bases spanning the gap. CDR3: CAWSATGTPDNSPLHF. CDR3 sequence (DNA): TGTGCCTGGAGTGCCACCGGGACACCGGATAATTCACCCCTCCACTTT.

Points on this clone: Other DNA sequences in this specimen translate into the identical CDR3. The V gene is TRBV9, the J gene TRBJ2-7; the D gene is possibly TRBD2 (6 bases). The length of the CDR3 is 14 residues. CDR1 is SGDLS, CDR2 YYNGEE, per germline. The V gene lost 0 bases and the J gene lost 3 bases, with 10 bases spanning the gap. The CDR3 nucleotides are TGTGCCAGCAGCGTAGGGGGGGTTAGCTACGAGCAGTACTTC. Its protein product is CASSVGGVSYEQYF.

A few counts support this clone. This sequence joins TRBV30 and TRBJ1-1; TRBD1 matches 7 bases. V trimming: 2 bases; J trimming: 3 bases; junction bases outside the gene matches: 9. From germline, CDR1 is GTSNPN and CDR2 SVGIG (reference sequence). CDR3 length: 15 amino acids. The CDR3: CAWSPLGQAHTEAFF. The CDR3 DNA reads TGTGCCTGGAGTCCTCTTGGACAGGCCCACACTGAAGCTTTCTTT.

The chain couples TRBV6-2 or TRBV6-3 to TRBJ1-1, with TRBD1 identical over 7 bases. Germline V CDR1 and CDR2: MNHEY, SVGEGT. V trimming: 5 bases; J trimming: 4 bases; junction bases outside the gene matches: 4. The CDR3 is 13 amino acids. The CDR3 reads CASSDRAGTEAFF. The CDR3 nucleotides read TGTGCCAGCAGTGACAGGGCTGGCACTGAAGCTTTCTTT.

The V and J genes are TRBV20-1 and TRBJ2-7; 8 positions agree with TRBD1. Germline V gene data show CDR1 as DFQATT and CDR2 as SNEGSKA (reference sequence). With 6 bases clipped from V and 6 bases from J, the junction kept 4 bases outside the gene matches. The CDR3 extends over 11 amino acids. CDR3 nucleotide sequence: TGCAGTGCCAGACAGGGGCCCGAGCAGTACTTC. It is translated as CSARQGPEQYF.

This clone occurred once. The chain has TRBV7-2 and TRBJ2-2; D gene ambiguous. The CDR3 totals 13 residues. Germline CDR1 reads SGHTA; CDR2 reads FQGNSA. With 5 bases removed from V and 1 base from J, the gap between germline ends came to 5 bases. The CDR3 nucleotides are TGTGCCAGCAGCCCCGGGAACACCGGGGAGCTGTTTTTT. It specifies CASSPGNTGELFF. The complete variable domain, with remaining parts taken from reference TRBV7-2 and TRBJ2-2, reads GAGVSQSPSNKVTEKGKDVELRCDPISGHTALYWYRQSLGQGLEFLIYFQGNSAPDKSGLPSDRFSAERTGGSVSTLTIQRTQQEDSAVYLCASSPGNTGELFFGEGSRLTVL.

The genes are TRBV24-1 and TRBJ2-1; D is undetermined. Trimming shortened V by 5 bases and J by 6 bases, and 10 bases separated the two germline ends. Germline-derived CDR1 and CDR2 are KGHDR and SFDVKD. This CDR3 spans 13 amino acids. The CDR3, as DNA: TGTGCCACCAGTGTAACAGAAGGCAATGAGCAGTTCTTC. Translated, it gives CATSVTEGNEQFF.

The gene calls are TRBV7-9 and TRBJ1-4; 9 nucleotides align to TRBD1. The V segment lost 4 bases and the J segment 8 bases; nucleotides outside the gene matches: 8. Per germline, CDR1 SEHNR and CDR2 FQNEAQ (reference sequence). The CDR3 spans 15 residues. CDR3: CASSSTQGAGEKLFF. CDR3 in DNA: TGTGCCAGCAGCTCAACACAGGGGGCAGGGGAAAAACTGTTTTTT.

V and J are TRBV24-1 and TRBJ2-1; D gene ambiguous. Germline assignment: CDR1 KGHDR and CDR2 SFDVKD. This CDR3 has 12 residues. The V and J ends lost 6 bases and 3 bases respectively, with 5 bases between them. The DNA of the CDR3 is TGTGCCACCAGTTCCTACTACAATGAGCAGTTCTTC. This sequence encodes CATSSYYNEQFF.

CDR3 region: CSASGLRTGIYEQYF. CDR3 nucleotides: TGCAGTGCTAGTGGTCTCAGGACAGGCATCTACGAGCAGTACTTC. The V gene is TRBV20-1, the J gene TRBJ2-7; TRBD1 agrees at 7 bases. Looked up from germline, CDR1 is DFQATT and CDR2 is SNEGSKA (reference sequence). V was clipped by 3 bases and J by 3 bases; unmatched bases: 11. The CDR3 contains 15 residues.

The gene calls are TRBV4-3 and TRBJ2-1, with a possible D match to TRBD2 (5 bases). The germline V and J ends were trimmed by 0 bases and 6 bases, with 9 bases remaining between them. This CDR3 has 14 amino acids. CDR1 and CDR2 from the germline V gene are LGHNA and YSLEER. This CDR3 reads CASSQEQGSNEQFF. The DNA for the CDR3 is TGCGCCAGCAGCCAAGAACAAGGGAGCAATGAGCAGTTCTTC.

This rearrangement joins TRBV27 to TRBJ2-1; 9 bases fit TRBD2. The germline V gene has CDR1 MNHEY and CDR2 SMNVEV (reference sequence). The CDR3 sequence is 17 residues long. The V segment lost 4 bases and the J segment 6 bases; nucleotides outside the gene matches: 13. In nucleotides, the CDR3 is TGTGCCAGCAGTTCATTAGCGGGAGAGGAGGGAATCAATGAGCAGTTCTTC. As protein: CASSSLAGEEGINEQFF.

V is TRBV9 and J is TRBJ2-1; tentatively, D is TRBD2 (6 bases). V dropped 4 bases and J dropped 11 bases, with 13 bases sitting between them. Germline V gene sequence: CDR1 SGDLS, CDR2 YYNGEE. The CDR3 extends over 12 amino acids. The CDR3 here is CASSQEGIKQFF. CDR3 DNA: TGTGCCAGCAGCCAGGAGGGGATCAAGCAGTTCTTC.

This rearrangement joins TRBV4-3 to TRBJ2-7; 7 bases line up with TRBD2. The CDR3 length is 15 residues. Losses at the gene ends were 8 bases for V and 1 base for J; bases not matched to a gene: 11. Germline CDR1 is LGHNA and CDR2 is YSLEER. CDR3 amino acids: CASSGGVAESYEQYF. Here the CDR3 DNA reads TGCGCCAGCTCTGGGGGGGTAGCGGAGTCCTACGAGCAGTACTTC.

The chain carries TRBV2 and TRBJ2-1, with 14 positions matching TRBD2. J gave up 9 bases and V 5 bases, and 6 bases lay outside the gene matches. The germline gives CDR1 SNHLY, CDR2 FYNNEI. This CDR3 has 15 residues. The CDR3, as DNA: TGTGCCAGCAGTACAGGGACTAGCGGGAGTAGTGAGCAGTTCTTC. Protein product: CASSTGTSGSSEQFF.

The genes are TRBV5-1 and TRBJ2-5, with 7 bases that match TRBD1. Germline V gives CDR1 SGHRS, CDR2 YFSETQ. Unmatched junction bases numbered 3, after V lost 0 bases and J lost 7 bases. The CDR3 is 13 amino acids. CDR3 coding DNA: TGCGCCAGCAGCTTGGCAGGGGGAGCGACCCAGTACTTC. It translates to CASSLAGGATQYF.

V is TRBV6-5 and J is TRBJ2-7; 7 nucleotides agree with TRBD1. J was trimmed by 1 base and V by 6 bases; bases with no gene match: 9. From germline, CDR1 is MNHEY and CDR2 SVGAGI. The CDR3 extends over 15 amino acids. The CDR3 DNA reads TGTGCCAGCAGAGATCGGGACAGACGATCCTACGAGCAGTACTTC. Residues: CASRDRDRRSYEQYF.

As DNA, the CDR3 is TGCGCCAGCAGGCGGACAGGGGACGAGCAGTACTTC. Its translation: CASRRTGDEQYF. The chain couples TRBV5-1 to TRBJ2-7, with TRBD1 matching over 9 bases. Losses at the gene ends were 5 bases for V and 5 bases for J; bases not matched to a gene: 2. Germline V gives CDR1 SGHRS, CDR2 YFSETQ. The CDR3 has 12 amino acids.

This clone has only one observation. The chain employs TRBV29-1 and TRBJ2-3; D is possibly TRBD2 (6 bases). The CDR3 contains 16 residues. Germline lookup yields CDR1 SQVTM and CDR2 ANQGSEA. Trimming shortened V by 4 bases and J by 1 base, and 18 bases separated the two germline ends. The CDR3 coding sequence is TGCAGCGTTGTCGGAGGGCCAAGTCTCGGCACAGATACGCAGTATTTT. It specifies CSVVGGPSLGTDTQYF.

V usage is TRBV3-1 (or the pseudogene TRBV3-2) and J usage is TRBJ2-5, with D perhaps matching TRBD1 (5 bases). V was pared by 0 bases and J by 3 bases, with 14 bases between. Germline assignment: CDR1 LGHDT and CDR2 YNNKEL (reference sequence). The CDR3 spans 16 residues. CDR3 sequence reads: CASSQDPGQGKETQYF. DNA of the CDR3: TGTGCCAGCAGCCAAGACCCAGGCCAGGGAAAAGAGACCCAGTACTTC.

V is TRBV28 and J is TRBJ2-7; D possibly corresponds to TRBD2 (6 bases). The V gene lost 2 bases and the J gene lost 0 bases, with 11 bases spanning the gap. The CDR3 is 15 amino acids. The germline CDR1 and CDR2 sequences are MDHEN and SYDVKM. CDR3 DNA: TGTGCCAGCAGTTTAGGCGGGACGGTCTCCTACGAGCAGTACTTC. Translating gives CASSLGGTVSYEQYF.

The chain couples TRBV9 to TRBJ2-1; 8 bases fit TRBD2. J lost 3 bases, V lost 4 bases, and 24 bases had no gene match. Germline V gene lookup returns CDR1 SGDLS and CDR2 YYNGEE. The CDR3 spans 21 residues. CDR3 bases: TGTGCCAGCAGCCCCCAAATGAGGGGAGCGGGAGCCCCGGACAGCTACAATGAGCAGTTCTTC. Its translation: CASSPQMRGAGAPDSYNEQFF.

This clone has a single count. The chain is built from TRBV7-9 and TRBJ2-7; 10 bases line up with TRBD2. The CDR3 is made up of 15 amino acids. V lost 1 base and J lost 3; bases outside the gene matches: 3. Germline loops: CDR1 SEHNR, CDR2 FQNEAQ (reference sequence). CDR3 DNA sequence: TGTGCCAGCAGCTTAGAGTCTAGCGGGAGCTACGAGCAGTACTTC. It translates to CASSLESSGSYEQYF. The variable domain in full, completed from reference TRBV7-9 and TRBJ2-7, reads DTGVSQNPRHKITKRGQNVTFRCDPISEHNRLYWYRQTLGQGPEFLTYFQNEAQLEKSRLLSDRFSAERPKGSFSTLEIQRTEQGDSAMYLCASSLESSGSYEQYFGPGTRLTVT.

The gene calls are TRBV2 and TRBJ2-2, with D possibly TRBD1 on 6 matching bases. Germline V gives CDR1 SNHLY, CDR2 FYNNEI. The CDR3 consists of 14 residues. The V and J ends lost 7 bases and 2 bases respectively, with 11 bases between them. DNA of the CDR3: TGTGCCAGCAAAACGGACAGAAACACCGGGGAGCTGTTTTTT. It is translated as CASKTDRNTGELFF.

This clone was observed a single time. This chain joins TRBV11-3 and TRBJ2-2, with 12 bases that match TRBD2. The J segment lost 6 bases and the V segment lost 6 bases, leaving 5 bases of the junction unmatched. CDR3 length: 15 residues. Germline CDR1 is SGHNT and CDR2 is YENEEA. CDR3 coding DNA: TGTGCCAGCAGTGCTGGACTAGCGGGACCCGGGGAGCTGTTTTTT. Its translation: CASSAGLAGPGELFF.

This chain links TRBV19 with TRBJ2-3, with D perhaps matching TRBD1 (5 bases). Trimming pared 1 base from V and 3 bases from J, leaving 14 bases between. Per the germline V gene, CDR1 is LNHDA and CDR2 is SQIVND (reference sequence). The CDR3 runs to 16 residues. The CDR3 bases are TGTGCCAGTAGTATAGGGGGCAACGTAGGGACAGATACGCAGTATTTT. It specifies CASSIGGNVGTDTQYF.

This clone turned up a few times. The chain carries TRBV7-2 and TRBJ1-1, with 8 positions matching TRBD1. The germline CDR1 and CDR2 sequences are SGHTA and FQGNSA. CDR3 length equals 16 residues. Trimming took 1 base from V and 2 from J; bases not matched to a gene: 6. This chain's CDR3 is CASSLGGDRINTEAFF. The DNA of the CDR3 is TGTGCCAGCAGCTTAGGGGGGGACAGGATCAACACTGAAGCTTTCTTT.

V is TRBV29-1 and J is TRBJ2-3; 7 bases map to TRBD2. The CDR3 covers 15 residues. CDR1 is SQVTM and CDR2 is ANQGSEA in the germline V gene. V shed 7 bases, J shed 4 bases, and the junction held 14 bases outside the gene matches. CDR3 DNA: TGCAGCGCCCCCCCCGCTGCGGGAGCCCCAGATACGCAGTATTTT. Protein: CSAPPAAGAPDTQYF.